The text below deals with one T cell receptor (beta chain). What it binds is not known. This entry is derived from a study of CD8+ T cells in alopecia areata. Study as a whole: Oral tofacitinib, 5 to 10 mg twice daily, was given in an open-label trial. Treated patients' severity was scored by percentage of affected scalp area.

This sample's treatment: oral pan-JAK inhibitor, 5-10 mg twice daily. Notes on the study in general: Affected scalp, especially in alopecia totalis/universalis, had a higher clonality than normal scalp did.

Germline V gene sequence: CDR1 LNHDA, CDR2 SQIVND (reference sequence). V lost 3 bases, J lost 3 bases, and 9 bases lay in between. The CDR3 loop spans 13 amino acids. RNA was isolated and reverse transcribed to cDNA, the sequencing template. Profiling relied on immunoSEQ multiplex PCR, and the TCRdb table lists in-frame clones only, not all of them. The profile shows some 190,000 clones, approximately 51% of them singletons. This sequence joins TRBV19 and TRBJ2-7; tentative D call: TRBD1 (6 bases). This receptor was identified in a human donor with alopecia areata. The input for sequencing was CD8+ T cells sorted from blood, taken between weeks 51 and 54, from a patient treated with tofacitinib. The DNA of the CDR3 is TGTGCCAGTAGTATGACGACAGGCTACGAGCAGTACTTC. Its protein product is CASSMTTGYEQYF.